These 30 T cell receptor beta chains were sequenced from one sample in a study of early T cells in non-severe SARS-CoV-2 infection. TCRdb independently ran MiXCR on the 5' RACE reads; one entry per CDR3 protein. This sample yields 65,000 to 85,000 distinct CDR3 sequences, of which around 16% are seen a single time; roughly an eighth belongs to the top ten. Specimen: whole blood. Every receptor here comes from an adult who was a healthcare worker with PCR-confirmed SARS-CoV-2 infection or an uninfected control (not recorded which).

This clonotype was counted between two and nine times. The rearrangement joins TRBV7-2 to TRBJ1-1; TRBD1 matches at 10 bases. Germline V gives CDR1 SGHTA, CDR2 FQGNSA. Trimming took 5 bases from V and 4 from J; bases not matched to a gene: 4. The length of the CDR3 is 14 residues. CDR3 residues: CASSRRTGGTEAFF. The CDR3, as DNA: TGTGCCAGCAGCAGGAGGACAGGGGGCACTGAAGCTTTCTTT. Looking up the rest from reference TRBV7-2 and TRBJ1-1 gives the full variable domain: GAGVSQSPSNKVTEKGKDVELRCDPISGHTALYWYRQSLGQGLEFLIYFQGNSAPDKSGLPSDRFSAERTGGSVSTLTIQRTQQEDSAVYLCASSRRTGGTEAFFGQGTRLTVV.

The chain joins TRBV20-1 to TRBJ2-3; 14 bases map to TRBD2. V trimming: 6 bases; J trimming: 2 bases; junction bases outside the gene matches: 10. CDR3 size: 17 residues. CDR1 is DFQATT, CDR2 SNEGSKA, per germline (reference sequence). CDR3: CSARGLAGVWTTDTQYF. CDR3 sequence (DNA): TGCAGTGCCAGGGGACTAGCGGGGGTGTGGACCACAGATACGCAGTATTTT.

This clonotype was detected a few times. Relative to the germline gene, one junction end is altered; a read error may explain this. This chain connects TRBV7-2 to TRBJ2-1; the match to TRBD2 covers 10 bases. The CDR3 has 16 residues. Germline V CDR1 and CDR2: SGHTA, FQGNSA. CDR3 nucleotides: TGTGCCAGCAGCGTAGCGATAGCGGGAGGTTACAATGAGCAGTTCTTC. This codes for CASSVAIAGGYNEQFF.

This clonotype was counted many times. The chain couples TRBV12-3 or TRBV12-4 to TRBJ2-3; TRBD2 might be the D (5 bases). This CDR3 is built from 13 residues. V shed 3 bases and J shed 1 base, with 5 bases lying between them. The CDR3 here is CASSFGGTDTQYF. Written as DNA, the CDR3 is TGTGCCAGCAGTTTCGGGGGCACAGATACGCAGTATTTT.

V gene TRBV30 combines with J gene TRBJ2-7; D gene unclear. Trimming left V 2 bases short and J 2 bases short, with 4 bases between. The CDR3 sequence is 11 residues long. Germline-derived CDR1 and CDR2 are GTSNPN and SVGIG (reference sequence). The CDR3 region has the DNA TGTGCCTGGAGTCTCCCCTACGAGCAGTACTTC. Encoded protein: CAWSLPYEQYF.

CDR3 bases: TGTGCCAGCAGCTTAAACTTCGATACGCAGTATTTT. This gives the protein CASSLNFDTQYF. The chain employs TRBV11-3 and TRBJ2-3; D is unresolved. The CDR3 extends over 12 amino acids. V lost 2 bases, J lost 6 bases, and 6 bases lay in between. CDR1 is SGHNT, CDR2 YENEEA, per germline.

This clonotype was counted a few times. The chain links TRBV29-1 to TRBJ2-7; TRBD2 matches 7 bases. V lost 1 base and J lost 7; bases outside the gene matches: 7. Looked up from germline, CDR1 is SQVTM and CDR2 is ANQGSEA. The CDR3 covers 13 residues. In DNA, the CDR3 is TGCAGCGTTGAAGGGGGAGGGGAAGAGGAGCAGTACTTC. Its translation is CSVEGGGEEEQYF.

The CDR3, as DNA: TGTGCCAGCTCACCACCCGTAGGACGGGGGCAGGCTGGGGCCAACGTCCTGACTTTC. Translating gives CASSPPVGRGQAGANVLTF. The gene calls are TRBV18 and TRBJ2-6; the D gene could be TRBD1 or TRBD2 (6 bases each). Trimming removed 0 bases at V and 2 bases at J, with 17 bases between. Germline V gene data show CDR1 as KGHSH and CDR2 as LQKENI. This CDR3 has 19 amino acids.

V is TRBV14 and J is TRBJ2-5, with D hard to call. From germline, CDR1 is SGHDN and CDR2 FVKESK. V dropped 0 bases and J dropped 4 bases, with 6 bases sitting between them. The CDR3 runs to 13 residues. The CDR3 spells CASSQDTGETQYF. The CDR3 region has the DNA TGTGCCAGCAGCCAAGATACTGGAGAGACCCAGTACTTC.

This chain uses TRBV5-5 with TRBJ2-7; 9 nucleotides match TRBD1. Germline loops: CDR1 SGHKS, CDR2 YYEKEE (reference sequence). The CDR3 extends over 15 amino acids. Trimming took 4 bases from V and 5 from J; bases not matched to a gene: 10. The CDR3 reads CASSLDPGQGNEQYF. The CDR3 DNA follows: TGTGCCAGCAGCCTGGACCCAGGACAGGGGAACGAGCAGTACTTC.

This clonotype has a handful of counts. This chain connects TRBV6-2 or TRBV6-3 to TRBJ2-7; D is perhaps TRBD2 (5 bases). The CDR3 runs to 14 residues. The V end lost 6 bases, the J end lost 1 base, and 13 bases lay between the germline ends. CDR1 and CDR2 from the germline V gene are MNHEY and SVGEGT. The CDR3 sequence is CASSTLRVSYEQYF. The CDR3 nucleotides are TGTGCCAGCAGCACCCTGAGGGTATCCTACGAGCAGTACTTC.

The chain carries TRBV7-9 and TRBJ1-2; no clear D. The CDR3 is 14 amino acids. Germline V CDR1 and CDR2: SEHNR, FQNEAQ (reference sequence). V lost 2 bases to trimming and J lost 0 bases, with 7 bases between them. Here the CDR3 reads CASSLLGTNYGYTF. In DNA form, the CDR3 reads TGTGCCAGCAGCTTACTTGGAACTAACTATGGCTACACCTTC.

This clonotype was counted between two and nine times. The V and J genes are TRBV29-1 and TRBJ2-5; D is perhaps TRBD2 (5 bases). Germline V gene data show CDR1 as SQVTM and CDR2 as ANQGSEA. The CDR3 totals 16 residues. V shed 0 bases and J shed 5 bases, with 19 bases lying between them. CDR3 DNA sequence: TGCAGCGTTGAAGACTCTAAGGCGAGCGGTTCGGAGACCCAGTACTTC. Protein sequence: CSVEDSKASGSETQYF.

The chain recombines TRBV7-2 with TRBJ1-5; D is perhaps TRBD1 (5 bases). CDR3 length: 14 amino acids. The V end was cut by 5 bases, the J end by 4 bases, with 12 bases between. Germline values: CDR1 SGHTA, CDR2 FQGNSA. As DNA, the CDR3 is TGTGCCAGCAGCCACGACAGCTCTAATCAGCCCCAGCATTTT. It is translated as CASSHDSSNQPQHF.

The sample holds many counts of this clonotype. The chain recombines TRBV6-5 with TRBJ2-7; a possible D gene is TRBD2 (6 bases). CDR1 and CDR2 from the germline V gene are MNHEY and SVGAGI. The V end lost 5 bases, the J end lost 0 bases, and 8 bases lay between the germline ends. The CDR3 loop spans 13 amino acids. CDR3 sequence (DNA): TGTGCCAGCAGTGCGGGACGCTCCTACGAGCAGTACTTC. Translating it yields CASSAGRSYEQYF.

This chain joins TRBV6-2 or TRBV6-3 and TRBJ2-7, with 7 nucleotides matching TRBD1. This CDR3 is 14 amino acids long. The germline V gene encodes CDR1 MNHEY and CDR2 SVGEGT. V shed 6 bases and J 3 bases; nucleotides not matched to a gene: 8. CDR3: CASSSRYRGYEQYF. Here the CDR3 DNA reads TGTGCCAGCAGCTCTAGGTACAGGGGCTACGAGCAGTACTTC.

With regard to this clonotype: Relative to the germline gene, one junction end is altered; a read error may explain this. The rearrangement uses TRBV20-1 and TRBJ2-1; perhaps TRBD2 as D (5 bases). The CDR3 consists of 13 residues. CDR1 and CDR2 (germline): DFQATT, SNEGSKA (reference sequence). CDR3 sequence reads: CSATLTRVNEEFF. The CDR3, as DNA: TGCAGTGCCACCCTCACTAGGGTCAATGAGGAGTTCTTC.

The rearrangement joins TRBV3-1 to TRBJ2-1, with TRBD2 identical over 14 bases. The J segment lost 4 bases and the V segment lost 4 bases, leaving 3 bases of the junction unmatched. CDR1 is LGHDT and CDR2 is YNNKEL in the germline V gene (reference sequence). The CDR3 length is 16 residues. The CDR3 coding sequence is TGTGCCAGCAGCCCACGGACTAGCGGGGGGTACAATGAGCAGTTCTTC. Translating gives CASSPRTSGGYNEQFF.

This clonotype was detected ten times or more. CDR3 nucleotides: TGTGCCAGCAGCTTGGTCGGGGGATGGGCCTACGAGCAGTACTTC. It translates to CASSLVGGWAYEQYF. The chain employs TRBV5-6 and TRBJ2-7; a weak D match, TRBD2 (6 bases). V was cut by 0 bases and J by 2 bases, with 12 bases left in between. Germline-derived CDR1 and CDR2 are SGHDT and YYEEEE. This CDR3 spans 15 amino acids. The whole variable domain, remainder taken from reference TRBV5-6 and TRBJ2-7, is DAGVTQSPTHLIKTRGQQVTLRCSPKSGHDTVSWYQQALGQGPQFIFQYYEEEERQRGNFPDRFSGHQFPNYSSELNVNALLLGDSALYLCASSLVGGWAYEQYFGPGTRLTVT.

This clonotype was found a few times. The gene calls are TRBV29-1 and TRBJ2-5, with 10 bases lining up with TRBD2. The CDR3 covers 14 residues. Germline values: CDR1 SQVTM, CDR2 ANQGSEA. V lost 5 bases, J lost 6 bases, and 9 bases stayed unmatched. CDR3 sequence: CSVKDLAGAKTQYF. Here the CDR3 DNA reads TGCAGCGTTAAGGACCTAGCGGGAGCGAAGACCCAGTACTTC.

The chain is built from TRBV3-1 and TRBJ2-1; 9 positions match TRBD2. The CDR3 contains 14 residues. V lost 3 bases and J lost 6; bases outside the gene matches: 3. The germline gives CDR1 LGHDT, CDR2 YNNKEL (reference sequence). The CDR3 coding sequence is TGTGCCAGCAGCCAGGGGACTAGCCCCAATGAGCAGTTCTTC. This encodes CASSQGTSPNEQFF.

CDR3 loop: CASSFTGQGYGYTF. In nucleotides, the CDR3 is TGTGCCAGCAGCTTTACCGGACAGGGATATGGCTACACCTTC. The rearrangement joins TRBV7-9 to TRBJ1-2, with 8 bases fitting TRBD1. Germline CDR1 SEHNR, CDR2 FQNEAQ (reference sequence). The CDR3 extends over 14 amino acids. V was pared by 3 bases and J by 5 bases, with 5 bases of the junction left unmatched.

This clonotype has just a few counts. The gene calls are TRBV18 and TRBJ2-1, with D possibly matching TRBD1 (5 bases). CDR1 and CDR2 from the germline V gene are KGHSH and LQKENI. Trimming took off 3 bases at V and 6 bases at J, with 12 bases between the two ends. This CDR3 comprises 14 residues. CDR3 nucleotides: TGTGCCAGCTCACCCGATCGCACAGGCAATGAGCAGTTCTTC. It translates to CASSPDRTGNEQFF. The full variable domain, in which reference TRBV18 and TRBJ2-1 provide the parts outside the CDR3, is NAGVMQNPRHLVRRRGQEARLRCSPMKGHSHVYWYRQLPEEGLKFMVYLQKENIIDESGMPKERFSAEFPKEGPSILRIQQVVRGDSAAYFCASSPDRTGNEQFFGPGTRLTVL.

The chain couples TRBV7-2 to TRBJ1-6; 8 bases agree with TRBD1. With 6 bases clipped from V and 7 bases from J, the junction kept 11 bases outside the gene matches. Germline V gene sequence: CDR1 SGHTA, CDR2 FQGNSA. The CDR3 is 16 residues long. The CDR3 region has the DNA TGTGCCAGCAGACCACGGATAGGACAGGGAAATTCACCCCTCCACTTT. This codes for CASRPRIGQGNSPLHF.

This clonotype has more than one count but fewer than ten. The chain is built from TRBV5-4 and TRBJ1-6; D not resolved. The CDR3 is 15 residues long. V was shortened by 0 bases and J by 7 bases, with 11 bases between the two germline ends. Germline CDR1 SGHNT, CDR2 YYREEE (reference sequence). The CDR3 sequence is CASSLGTFMNSPLHF. The CDR3 nucleotides are TGTGCCAGCAGCTTGGGGACTTTTATGAATTCACCCCTCCACTTT. The whole variable domain, remainder taken from reference TRBV5-4 and TRBJ1-6, is ETGVTQSPTHLIKTRGQQVTLRCSSQSGHNTVSWYQQALGQGPQFIFQYYREEENGRGNFPPRFSGLQFPNYSSELNVNALELDDSALYLCASSLGTFMNSPLHFGNGTRLTVT.

This clonotype came up a few times. J is TRBJ1-1 and V is TRBV27; D is possibly TRBD1 (5 bases). The CDR3 consists of 15 residues. Per the germline V gene, CDR1 is MNHEY and CDR2 is SMNVEV (reference sequence). The ends were cut back, 2 bases at V and 1 base at J, with 11 bases in the middle. For the CDR3, the DNA is TGTGCCAGCAGTTTAGGGGGGTCTAGGAACACTGAAGCTTTCTTT. Protein product: CASSLGGSRNTEAFF.

The J gene is TRBJ2-1, the V gene TRBV5-5; D is perhaps TRBD2 (6 bases). Germline CDR1 reads SGHKS; CDR2 reads YYEKEE (reference sequence). CDR3 size: 16 residues. The V end was cut by 4 bases, the J end by 8 bases, with 22 bases between. The CDR3 nucleotides are TGTGCCAGCAGCCTCCGACTAGTACGGGCGAATGATGAGCAGTTCTTC. Translated: CASSLRLVRANDEQFF.

This clonotype was detected a few times. J is TRBJ2-3 and V is TRBV20-1; 8 nucleotides line up with TRBD2. The CDR3 runs to 16 residues. V lost 0 bases to trimming and J lost 2 bases; unmatched junction nucleotides: 7. The germline CDR1 and CDR2 sequences are DFQATT and SNEGSKA (reference sequence). In DNA, the CDR3 is TGCAGTGCTAGAGATGGGGTAGCGGGGACCACAGATACGCAGTATTTT. It yields the protein CSARDGVAGTTDTQYF.

This clonotype was found a few times. J is TRBJ1-2 and V is TRBV20-1; the match to TRBD1 covers 7 bases. With V trimmed by 6 bases and J by 0 bases, 4 bases remained unmatched. This CDR3 is 13 amino acids long. Looked up from germline, CDR1 is DFQATT and CDR2 is SNEGSKA (reference sequence). The CDR3 reads CSAYRGANYGYTF. CDR3 coding DNA: TGCAGTGCCTACAGGGGAGCTAACTATGGCTACACCTTC.

V and J are TRBV5-1 and TRBJ2-7; D is uncertain. The ends were cut back, 4 bases at V and 3 bases at J, with 17 bases in the middle. The CDR3 runs to 15 residues. CDR1 and CDR2 from the germline V gene are SGHRS and YFSETQ. In nucleotides, the CDR3 is TGCGCCAGCAGCCGGGCCAATGAGCCCCACTACGAGCAGTACTTC. Translation: CASSRANEPHYEQYF.